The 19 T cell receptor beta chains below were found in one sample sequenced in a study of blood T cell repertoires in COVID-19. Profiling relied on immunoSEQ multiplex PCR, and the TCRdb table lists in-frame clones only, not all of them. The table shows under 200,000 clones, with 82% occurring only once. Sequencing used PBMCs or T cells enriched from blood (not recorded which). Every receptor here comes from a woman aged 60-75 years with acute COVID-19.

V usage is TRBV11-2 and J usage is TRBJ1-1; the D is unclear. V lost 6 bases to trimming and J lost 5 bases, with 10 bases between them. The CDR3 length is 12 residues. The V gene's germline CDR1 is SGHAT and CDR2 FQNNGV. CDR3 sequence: CASRSFPTEAFF. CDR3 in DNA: TGTGCCAGCAGGTCCTTTCCTACTGAAGCTTTCTTT.

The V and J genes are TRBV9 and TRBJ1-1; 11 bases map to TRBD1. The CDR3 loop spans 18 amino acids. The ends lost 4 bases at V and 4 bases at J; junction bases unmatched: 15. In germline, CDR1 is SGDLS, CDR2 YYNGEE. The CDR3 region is CASSSLNGQGARGTEAFF. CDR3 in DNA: TGTGCCAGCAGCTCCCTAAACGGACAGGGGGCTAGGGGCACTGAAGCTTTCTTT.

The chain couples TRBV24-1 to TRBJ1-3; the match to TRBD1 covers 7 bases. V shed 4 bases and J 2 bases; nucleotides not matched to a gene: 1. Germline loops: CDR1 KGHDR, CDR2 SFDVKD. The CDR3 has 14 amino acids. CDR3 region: CATSEGGAGNTIYF. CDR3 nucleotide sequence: TGTGCCACCAGTGAAGGGGGCGCTGGAAACACCATATATTTT.

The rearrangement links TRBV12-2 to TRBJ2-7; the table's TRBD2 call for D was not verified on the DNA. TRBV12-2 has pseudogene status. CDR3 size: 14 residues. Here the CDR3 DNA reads TGTGCAAGTCGCCTAGTTGAGGAGTCCTACGAGCAGTACTTC. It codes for CASRLVEESYEQYF.

The CDR3 nucleotides are TGCGCCAGCAGCCAAGATTGGGTACAGTCAGGCACAGATACGCAGTATTTT. Residues: CASSQDWVQSGTDTQYF. The rearrangement links TRBV4-1 to TRBJ2-3; D call uncertain. In germline, CDR1 is MGHRA, CDR2 YSYEKL. V shed 0 bases and J shed 1 base, with 14 bases lying between them. CDR3 length equals 17 residues.

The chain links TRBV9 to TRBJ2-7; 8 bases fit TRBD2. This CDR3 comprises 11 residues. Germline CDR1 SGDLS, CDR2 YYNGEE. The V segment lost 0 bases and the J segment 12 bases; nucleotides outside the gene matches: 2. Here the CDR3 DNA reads TGTGCCAGCAGCGTAGCGACTAGCGCGTACGTC. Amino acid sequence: CASSVATSAYV.

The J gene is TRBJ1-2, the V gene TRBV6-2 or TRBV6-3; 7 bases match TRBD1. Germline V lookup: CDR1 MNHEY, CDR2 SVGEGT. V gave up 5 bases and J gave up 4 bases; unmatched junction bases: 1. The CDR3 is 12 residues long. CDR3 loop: CASSRQGYGYTF. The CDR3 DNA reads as TGTGCCAGCAGTCGACAGGGCTATGGCTACACCTTC.

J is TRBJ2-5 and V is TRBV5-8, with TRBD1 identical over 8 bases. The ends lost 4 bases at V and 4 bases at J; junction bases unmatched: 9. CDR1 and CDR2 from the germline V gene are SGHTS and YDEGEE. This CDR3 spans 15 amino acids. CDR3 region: CASSKGQGVPETQYF. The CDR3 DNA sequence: TGTGCCAGCAGCAAAGGACAGGGAGTCCCAGAGACCCAGTACTTC.

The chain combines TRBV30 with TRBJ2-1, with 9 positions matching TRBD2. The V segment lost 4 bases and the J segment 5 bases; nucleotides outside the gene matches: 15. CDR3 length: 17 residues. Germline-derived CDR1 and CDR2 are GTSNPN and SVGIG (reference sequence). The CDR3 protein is CAWNYRIAGVGDNEQFF. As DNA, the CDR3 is TGTGCCTGGAACTACAGGATAGCGGGAGTGGGGGACAATGAGCAGTTCTTC.

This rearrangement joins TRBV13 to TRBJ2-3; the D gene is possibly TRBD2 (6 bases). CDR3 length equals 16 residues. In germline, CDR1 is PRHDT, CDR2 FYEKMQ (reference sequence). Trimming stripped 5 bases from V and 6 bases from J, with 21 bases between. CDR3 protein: CASSRPLGREKDTQYF. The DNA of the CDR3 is TGTGCCAGCAGCCGTCCGTTGGGGCGGGAAAAGGATACGCAGTATTTT.

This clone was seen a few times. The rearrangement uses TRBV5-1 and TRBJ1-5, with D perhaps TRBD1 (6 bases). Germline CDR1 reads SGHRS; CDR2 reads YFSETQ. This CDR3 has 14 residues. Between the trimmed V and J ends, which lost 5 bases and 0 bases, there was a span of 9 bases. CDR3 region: CASSRQDSNQPQHF. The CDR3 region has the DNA TGCGCCAGCAGTAGACAGGATAGCAATCAGCCCCAGCATTTT.

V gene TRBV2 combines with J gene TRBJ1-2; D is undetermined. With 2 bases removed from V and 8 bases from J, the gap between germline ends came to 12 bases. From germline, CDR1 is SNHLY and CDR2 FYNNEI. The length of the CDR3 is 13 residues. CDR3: CASSETPPEGYTF. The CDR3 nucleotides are TGTGCCAGCAGTGAAACGCCACCGGAGGGCTACACCTTC. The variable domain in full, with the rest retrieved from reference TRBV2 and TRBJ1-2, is EPEVTQTPSHQVTQMGQEVILRCVPISNHLYFYWYRQILGQKVEFLVSFYNNEISEKSEIFDDQFSVERPDGSNFTLKIRSTKLEDSAMYFCASSETPPEGYTFGSGTRLTVV.

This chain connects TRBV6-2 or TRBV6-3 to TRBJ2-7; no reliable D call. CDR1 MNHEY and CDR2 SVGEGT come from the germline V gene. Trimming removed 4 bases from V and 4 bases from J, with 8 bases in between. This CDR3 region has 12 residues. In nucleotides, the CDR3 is TGTGCCAGCAGTTCTGTCGGTTACGAGCAGTACGTC. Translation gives CASSSVGYEQYV.

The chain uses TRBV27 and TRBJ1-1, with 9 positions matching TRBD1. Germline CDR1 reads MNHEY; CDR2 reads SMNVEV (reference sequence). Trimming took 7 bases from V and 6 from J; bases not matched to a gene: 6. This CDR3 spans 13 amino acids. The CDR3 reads CASKGQGGAEAFF. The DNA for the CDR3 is TGTGCCAGCAAGGGACAGGGCGGCGCTGAAGCTTTCTTT.

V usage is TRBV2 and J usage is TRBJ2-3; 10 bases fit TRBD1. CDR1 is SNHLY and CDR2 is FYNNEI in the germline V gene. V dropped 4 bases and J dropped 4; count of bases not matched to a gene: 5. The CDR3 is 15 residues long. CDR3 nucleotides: TGTGCCAGCAGTGGGGGGGACAGGGGCGCAGATACGCAGTATTTT. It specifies CASSGGDRGADTQYF.

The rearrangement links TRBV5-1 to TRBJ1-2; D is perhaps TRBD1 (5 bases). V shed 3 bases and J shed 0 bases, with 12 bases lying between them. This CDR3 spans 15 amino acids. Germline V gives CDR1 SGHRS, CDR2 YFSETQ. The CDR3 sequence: CASSSGDVSNYGYTF. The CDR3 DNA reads TGCGCCAGCAGCTCGGGGGACGTTTCTAACTATGGCTACACCTTC.

CDR3 coding DNA: TGTGCCACCAGTGACCAGGGGGGCAATGAAAAACTGTTTTTT. This sequence encodes CATSDQGGNEKLFF. The chain couples TRBV24-1 to TRBJ1-4; the match to TRBD1 covers 7 bases. The CDR3 sequence is 14 residues long. CDR1 and CDR2 (germline): KGHDR, SFDVKD. The V gene end was trimmed by 4 bases and the J gene end by 5 bases; junction bases not matched to a gene: 3.

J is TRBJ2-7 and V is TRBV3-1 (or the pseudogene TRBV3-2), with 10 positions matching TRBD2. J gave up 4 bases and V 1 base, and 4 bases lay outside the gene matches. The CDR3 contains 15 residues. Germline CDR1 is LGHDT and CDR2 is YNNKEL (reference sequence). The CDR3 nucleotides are TGTGCCAGCAGCCAAGGTCTAGCGGGGGTATACGAGCAGTACGTC. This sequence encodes CASSQGLAGVYEQYV.

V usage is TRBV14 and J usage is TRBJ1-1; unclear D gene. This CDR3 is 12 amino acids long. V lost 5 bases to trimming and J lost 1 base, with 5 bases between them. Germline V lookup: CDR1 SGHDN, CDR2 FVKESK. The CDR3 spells CASSIWNTEAFF. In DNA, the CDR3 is TGTGCCAGCAGCATCTGGAACACTGAAGCTTTCTTT.